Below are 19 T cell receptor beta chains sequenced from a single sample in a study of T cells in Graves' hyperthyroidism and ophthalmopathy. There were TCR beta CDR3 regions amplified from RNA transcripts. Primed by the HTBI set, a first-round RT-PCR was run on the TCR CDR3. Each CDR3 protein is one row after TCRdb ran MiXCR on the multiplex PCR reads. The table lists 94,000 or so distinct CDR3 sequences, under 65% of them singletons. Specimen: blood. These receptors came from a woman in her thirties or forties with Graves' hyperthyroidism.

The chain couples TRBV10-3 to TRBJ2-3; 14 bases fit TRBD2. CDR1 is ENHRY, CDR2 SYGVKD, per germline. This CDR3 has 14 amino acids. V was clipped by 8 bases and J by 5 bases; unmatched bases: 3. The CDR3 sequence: CAISGTSGGDTQYF. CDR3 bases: TGTGCCATCTCCGGGACTAGCGGGGGAGATACGCAGTATTTT.

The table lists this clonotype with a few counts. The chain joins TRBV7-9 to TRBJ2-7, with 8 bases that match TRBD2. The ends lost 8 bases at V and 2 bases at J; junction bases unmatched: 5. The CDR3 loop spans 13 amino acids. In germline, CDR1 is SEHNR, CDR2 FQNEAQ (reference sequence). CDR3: CASGLAGTYEQYF. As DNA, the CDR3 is TGTGCCAGCGGGTTAGCGGGAACCTACGAGCAGTACTTC.

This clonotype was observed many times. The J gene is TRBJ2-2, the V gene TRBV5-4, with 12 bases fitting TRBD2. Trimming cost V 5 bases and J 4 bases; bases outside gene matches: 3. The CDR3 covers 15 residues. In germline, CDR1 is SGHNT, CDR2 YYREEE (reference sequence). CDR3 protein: CASRTSGRTTGELFF. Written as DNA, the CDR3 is TGTGCCAGCAGGACTAGCGGGAGAACCACCGGGGAGCTGTTTTTT.

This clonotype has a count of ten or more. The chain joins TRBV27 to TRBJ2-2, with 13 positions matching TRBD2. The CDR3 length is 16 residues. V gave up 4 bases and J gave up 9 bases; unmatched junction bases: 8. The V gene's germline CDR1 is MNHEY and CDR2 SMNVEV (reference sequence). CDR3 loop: CASSWGLAGRPRELFF. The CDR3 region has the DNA TGTGCCAGCAGTTGGGGACTAGCGGGACGCCCCCGGGAGCTGTTTTTT.

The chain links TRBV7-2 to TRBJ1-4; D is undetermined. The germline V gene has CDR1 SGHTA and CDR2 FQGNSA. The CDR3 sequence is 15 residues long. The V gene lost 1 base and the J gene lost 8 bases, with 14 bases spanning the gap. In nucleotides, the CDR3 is TGTGCCAGCAGCTTAGATCTGGCTCTAGAAGAAAAACTGTTTTTT. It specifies CASSLDLALEEKLFF.

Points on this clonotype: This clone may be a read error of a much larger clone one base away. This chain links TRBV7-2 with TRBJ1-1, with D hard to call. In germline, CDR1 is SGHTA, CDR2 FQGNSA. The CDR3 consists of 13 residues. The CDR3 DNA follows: TGTGCCAGCAGCCAAGATCCGGCGGGAGAGGCTCTCTTT. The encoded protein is CASSQDPAGEALF.

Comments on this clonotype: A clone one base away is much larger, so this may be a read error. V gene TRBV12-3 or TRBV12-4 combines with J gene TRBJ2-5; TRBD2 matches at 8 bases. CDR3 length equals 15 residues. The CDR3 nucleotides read TGTGCCAGCAGTCCCCCCGGGGGGGGCAGAGAGACCCAGCACTTC. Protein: CASSPPGGGRETQHF.

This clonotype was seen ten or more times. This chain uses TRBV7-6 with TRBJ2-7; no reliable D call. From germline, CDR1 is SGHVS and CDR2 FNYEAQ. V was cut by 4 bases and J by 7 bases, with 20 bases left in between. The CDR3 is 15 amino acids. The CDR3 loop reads CASSSWKEKGGEQYF. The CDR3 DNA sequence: TGTGCCAGCAGCTCTTGGAAGGAAAAGGGCGGAGAGCAGTACTTC.

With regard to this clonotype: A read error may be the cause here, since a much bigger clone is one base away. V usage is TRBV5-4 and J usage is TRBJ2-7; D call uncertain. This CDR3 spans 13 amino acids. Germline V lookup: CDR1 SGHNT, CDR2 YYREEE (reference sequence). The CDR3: CASSSMKYHEQHF. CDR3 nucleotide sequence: TGTGCCAGCAGCTCCATGAAGTACCACGAGCAGCACTTC.

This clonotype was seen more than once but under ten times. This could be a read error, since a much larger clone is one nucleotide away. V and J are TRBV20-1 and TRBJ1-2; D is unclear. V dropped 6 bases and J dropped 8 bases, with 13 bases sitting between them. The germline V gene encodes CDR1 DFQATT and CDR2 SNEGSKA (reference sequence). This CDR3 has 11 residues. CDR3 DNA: TGCAGTGCCCGCCGGGAGCCGGGCTACACCTTC. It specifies CSARREPGYTF.

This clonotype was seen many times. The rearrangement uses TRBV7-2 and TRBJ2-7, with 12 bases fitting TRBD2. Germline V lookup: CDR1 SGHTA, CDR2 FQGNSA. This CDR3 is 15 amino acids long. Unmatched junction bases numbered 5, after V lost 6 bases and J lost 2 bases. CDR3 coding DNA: TGTGCCAGCAGTTCGGGACTAGCGGGCACCTACGAGCAGTACTTC. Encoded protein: CASSSGLAGTYEQYF.

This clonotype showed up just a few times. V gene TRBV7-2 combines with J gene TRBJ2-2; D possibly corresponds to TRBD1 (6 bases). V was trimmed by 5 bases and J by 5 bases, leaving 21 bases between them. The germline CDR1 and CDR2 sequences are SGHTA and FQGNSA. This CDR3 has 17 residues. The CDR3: CASSPFGVAGETGELFF. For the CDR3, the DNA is TGTGCCAGCAGCCCCTTCGGGGTAGCAGGGGAGACCGGGGAGCTGTTTTTT. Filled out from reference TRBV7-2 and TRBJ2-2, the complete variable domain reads GAGVSQSPSNKVTEKGKDVELRCDPISGHTALYWYRQSLGQGLEFLIYFQGNSAPDKSGLPSDRFSAERTGGSVSTLTIQRTQQEDSAVYLCASSPFGVAGETGELFFGEGSRLTVL.

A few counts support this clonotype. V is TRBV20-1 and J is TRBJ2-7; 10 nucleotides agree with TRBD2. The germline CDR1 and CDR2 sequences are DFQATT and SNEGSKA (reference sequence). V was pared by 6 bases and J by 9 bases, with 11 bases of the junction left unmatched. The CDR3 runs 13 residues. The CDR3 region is CSAALAGEQGQYF. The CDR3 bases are TGCAGTGCGGCGCTAGCGGGAGAGCAAGGGCAGTACTTC.

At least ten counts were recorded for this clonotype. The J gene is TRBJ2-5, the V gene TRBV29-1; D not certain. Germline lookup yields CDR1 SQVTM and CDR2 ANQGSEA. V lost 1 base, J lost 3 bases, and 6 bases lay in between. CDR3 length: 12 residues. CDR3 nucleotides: TGCAGCGTTGAAGTAACAAAAGAGACCCAGTACTTC. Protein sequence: CSVEVTKETQYF.

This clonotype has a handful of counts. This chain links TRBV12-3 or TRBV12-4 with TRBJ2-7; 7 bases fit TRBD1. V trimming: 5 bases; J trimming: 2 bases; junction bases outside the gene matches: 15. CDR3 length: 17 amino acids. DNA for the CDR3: TGTGCCAGCAGTCCCCGGACAGGACTTGGAAGACCCTACGAGCAGTACTTC. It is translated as CASSPRTGLGRPYEQYF.

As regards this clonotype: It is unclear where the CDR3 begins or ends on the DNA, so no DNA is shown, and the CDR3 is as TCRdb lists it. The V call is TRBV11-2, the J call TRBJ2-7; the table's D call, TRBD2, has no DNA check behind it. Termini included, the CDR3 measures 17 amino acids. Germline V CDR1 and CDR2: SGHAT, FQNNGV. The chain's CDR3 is CASSFYICSASVDEQYF.

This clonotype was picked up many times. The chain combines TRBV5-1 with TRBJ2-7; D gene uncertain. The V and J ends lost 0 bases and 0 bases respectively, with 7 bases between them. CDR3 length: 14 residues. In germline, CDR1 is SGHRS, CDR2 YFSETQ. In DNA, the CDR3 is TGCGCCAGCAGCTTGGACTCCGACTCCTACGAGCAGTACTTC. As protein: CASSLDSDSYEQYF.

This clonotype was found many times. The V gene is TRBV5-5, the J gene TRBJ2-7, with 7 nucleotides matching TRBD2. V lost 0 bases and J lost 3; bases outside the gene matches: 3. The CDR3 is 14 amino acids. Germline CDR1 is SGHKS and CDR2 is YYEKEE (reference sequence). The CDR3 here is CASSLVSGNYEQYF. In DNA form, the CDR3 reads TGTGCCAGCAGCTTGGTCAGCGGGAACTACGAGCAGTACTTC. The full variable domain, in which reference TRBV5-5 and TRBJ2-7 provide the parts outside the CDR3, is DAGVTQSPTHLIKTRGQQVTLRCSPISGHKSVSWYQQVLGQGPQFIFQYYEKEERGRGNFPDRFSARQFPNYSSELNVNALLLGDSALYLCASSLVSGNYEQYFGPGTRLTVT.

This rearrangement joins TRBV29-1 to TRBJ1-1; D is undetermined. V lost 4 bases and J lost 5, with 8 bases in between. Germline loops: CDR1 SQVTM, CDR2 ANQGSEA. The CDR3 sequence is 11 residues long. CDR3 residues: CSVGGTTEAFF. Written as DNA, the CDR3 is TGCAGCGTTGGGGGAACGACTGAAGCTTTCTTT.